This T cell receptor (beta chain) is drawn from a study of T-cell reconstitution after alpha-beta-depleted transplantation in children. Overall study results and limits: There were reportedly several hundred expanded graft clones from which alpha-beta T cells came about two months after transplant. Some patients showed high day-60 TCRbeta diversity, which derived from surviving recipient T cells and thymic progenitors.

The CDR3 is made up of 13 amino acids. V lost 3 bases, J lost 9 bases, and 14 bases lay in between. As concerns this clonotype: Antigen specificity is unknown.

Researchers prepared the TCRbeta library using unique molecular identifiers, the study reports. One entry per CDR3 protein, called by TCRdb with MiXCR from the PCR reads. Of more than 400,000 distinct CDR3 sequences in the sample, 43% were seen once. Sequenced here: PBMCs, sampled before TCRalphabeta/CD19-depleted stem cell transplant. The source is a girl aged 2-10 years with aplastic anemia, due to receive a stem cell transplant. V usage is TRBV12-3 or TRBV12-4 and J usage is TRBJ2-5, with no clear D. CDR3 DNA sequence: TGTGCCAGCAGTTTTATGACAATGGGGTCCCAGTACTTC. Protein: CASSFMTMGSQYF.